This T cell receptor beta chain was recorded in a study of radiation and T cells in renal cell carcinoma. General observations from the study: Dominant CDR3 motifs were more common in irradiated tumors than controls. Top 100 clonotypes averaged about 54% in irradiated versus about 45% in nephrectomy-only tumors.

Libraries were prepared by immunoSEQ multiplex PCR; TCRdb keeps only in-frame clonotypes and omits some of them. The sample carries 20,000 or so clones, around 57% recorded once. This sample's treatment: treatment-naive control, cytoreductive nephrectomy. Control samples are tumors resected by cytoreductive nephrectomy without prior radiation. Control tumors came from several females and some twelve males, aged roughly 40 to 90. Points on this clone: Its antigen is undetermined.

Germline CDR1 LGHNA, CDR2 YSLEER. V was trimmed by 3 bases and J by 7 bases, leaving 12 bases between them. The CDR3 loop spans 13 amino acids. The material sequenced was tumor tissue, taken from a patient whose treatment was nephrectomy without radiotherapy. The TCR was taken from a human donor with renal cell carcinoma. V gene TRBV4-3 combines with J gene TRBJ2-5; perhaps TRBD2 as D (5 bases). CDR3 residues: CASSQDSLTTQYF. The CDR3 coding sequence is TGCGCCAGCAGCCAGGACTCTCTCACGACCCAGTACTTC.